The sequence of this T cell receptor (beta chain) was determined in a study of shared clonotypes between healthy human individuals. Study-wide results and limits: In contrast to clonotypes shared by all four donors, non-shared clonotypes had lower generation probabilities. Some naive CD4 clonotypes, approximately 4.5%, turned up in common across a few donors.

Per the germline V gene, CDR1 is SGHNT and CDR2 is YYREEE (reference sequence). The CDR3 is 14 amino acids. With 5 bases clipped from V and 1 base from J, the junction kept 4 bases outside the gene matches. Healthy and HIV-negative, the adult donors had no recent acute infections or vaccinations. Turning to this clone: Antigen: not known.

Clones were read by immunoSEQ multiplex PCR, and TCRdb kept only the in-frame ones, dropping some. The sample shows over a million clones, around 76% of them seen only once. V is TRBV5-4 and J is TRBJ2-5; 8 nucleotides align to TRBD1. What was sequenced was memory CD4+ T cells sorted from blood. Described subset: CD45RA-negative fraction. The origin of this receptor is a man aged 18 to 30 in good health. CDR3 sequence: CASREGQGQETQYF. CDR3 sequence (DNA): TGTGCCAGCAGGGAAGGACAGGGCCAAGAGACCCAGTACTTC.